These 18 T cell receptor beta chains were all obtained from the same sample, sequenced in a study of type 1 and type 2 diabetes patients. The PCR template was genomic DNA. The TCR beta CDR3 region was amplified using 30 forward and 13 reverse primers. MiXCR, run by TCRdb on the multiplex PCR reads, gives a single entry per CDR3 protein. The data show under 300,000 distinct CDR3 sequences, with roughly 48% seen just once and roughly 13% held by the top ten. The sample consisted of peripheral blood mononuclear cells (PBMCs). These receptors were taken from a man in his late teens or twenties with type 2 diabetes.

This chain connects TRBV7-6 to TRBJ2-7; 9 bases fit TRBD2. V dropped 1 base and J dropped 4; count of bases not matched to a gene: 5. This CDR3 is built from 15 residues. CDR1 is SGHVS and CDR2 is FNYEAQ in the germline V gene. CDR3 nucleotide sequence: TGTGCCAGCAGCTTAGGTAGCGGGAGTCCATACGAGCAGTACTTC. It translates to CASSLGSGSPYEQYF.

CDR3 in amino acids: CASSLDMGLRGYTF. For the CDR3, the DNA is TGTGCCAGCAGCTTAGATATGGGGTTGCGAGGCTACACCTTC. This rearrangement joins TRBV7-2 to TRBJ1-2; D remains unclear. The CDR3 is 14 residues long. The ends were cut back, 1 base at V and 8 bases at J, with 14 bases in the middle. Germline loops: CDR1 SGHTA, CDR2 FQGNSA. The full variable domain, rest sourced from reference TRBV7-2 and TRBJ1-2, is GAGVSQSPSNKVTEKGKDVELRCDPISGHTALYWYRQSLGQGLEFLIYFQGNSAPDKSGLPSDRFSAERTGGSVSTLTIQRTQQEDSAVYLCASSLDMGLRGYTFGSGTRLTVV.

This clonotype has more than one count but fewer than ten. The chain carries TRBV20-1 and TRBJ1-1; D might be TRBD1 (6 bases). Trimming left V 6 bases short and J 6 bases short, with 14 bases between. CDR1 DFQATT and CDR2 SNEGSKA come from the germline V gene (reference sequence). The CDR3 has 12 amino acids. CDR3 nucleotide sequence: TGCAGTGCCACACGGACAGCTCCTGAAGCTTTCTTT. This sequence encodes CSATRTAPEAFF.

The sample holds a few counts of this clonotype. The chain joins TRBV7-3 to TRBJ2-5; D gene ambiguous. With 2 bases removed from V and 5 bases from J, the gap between germline ends came to 15 bases. The germline CDR1 and CDR2 sequences are SGHTA and FQGTGA. There are 15 residues in the CDR3. The CDR3 sequence: CASSLGASRVETQYF. As DNA, the CDR3 is TGTGCCAGCAGCTTAGGTGCTTCGAGAGTGGAGACCCAGTACTTC.

This clonotype was seen a handful of times. V gene TRBV24-1 combines with J gene TRBJ2-5; 7 bases are a match to TRBD1. Germline V lookup: CDR1 KGHDR, CDR2 SFDVKD. V lost 3 bases, J lost 1 base, and 7 bases stayed unmatched. This CDR3 comprises 16 residues. The CDR3 sequence is CATSDPEQGRQETQYF. The CDR3 nucleotides are TGTGCCACCAGTGATCCCGAACAGGGGCGCCAAGAGACCCAGTACTTC.

The chain recombines TRBV28 with TRBJ2-2; D remains ambiguous. The CDR3 is 13 residues long. The germline V gene encodes CDR1 MDHEN and CDR2 SYDVKM. The V and J ends lost 5 bases and 4 bases respectively, with 8 bases between them. This CDR3 reads CASSPDPTGELFF. Here the CDR3 DNA reads TGTGCCAGCAGTCCGGACCCCACCGGGGAGCTGTTTTTT.

This sequence joins TRBV7-3 and TRBJ1-2, with 8 bases fitting TRBD1. Germline lookup yields CDR1 SGHTA and CDR2 FQGTGA. With 2 bases clipped from V and 5 bases from J, the junction kept 7 bases outside the gene matches. This CDR3 region has 15 residues. CDR3 residues: CASSLPETGDYGYTF. DNA of the CDR3: TGTGCCAGCAGCTTACCGGAGACAGGGGATTATGGCTACACCTTC.

The CDR3 spells CSVDPSGTGEWAQYF. Written as DNA, the CDR3 is TGCAGCGTTGATCCGTCCGGGACAGGGGAGTGGGCCCAGTACTTC. The chain links TRBV29-1 to TRBJ2-7, with 10 positions matching TRBD1. The V segment lost 3 bases and the J segment 10 bases; nucleotides outside the gene matches: 15. Germline loops: CDR1 SQVTM, CDR2 ANQGSEA. The length of the CDR3 is 15 residues.

The gene calls are TRBV5-1 and TRBJ2-7, with D tentatively TRBD2 (6 bases). V lost 4 bases and J lost 3, with 17 bases in between. The CDR3 spans 15 residues. Germline V lookup: CDR1 SGHRS, CDR2 YFSETQ. The DNA for the CDR3 is TGCGCCAGCAGCGGGCTTAGCGGAGCCAGCTACGAGCAGTACTTC. This encodes CASSGLSGASYEQYF.

The chain is built from TRBV7-2 and TRBJ1-2; 8 bases line up with TRBD1. Trimming cost V 7 bases and J 7 bases; bases outside gene matches: 14. Germline loops: CDR1 SGHTA, CDR2 FQGNSA. This CDR3 contains 15 residues. The CDR3 DNA follows: TGTGCCAGCAACCGACAGGGGAGGGTACGTGGTGGCTACACCTTC. Translation: CASNRQGRVRGGYTF.

V is TRBV5-1 and J is TRBJ2-3, with TRBD2 matching over 8 bases. Germline V gene data show CDR1 as SGHRS and CDR2 as YFSETQ. The CDR3 runs to 16 residues. V lost 3 bases to trimming and J lost 1 base; unmatched junction nucleotides: 7. Here the CDR3 reads CASSSREGRGTDTQYF. The CDR3 DNA sequence: TGCGCCAGCAGCTCTCGGGAGGGCCGAGGCACAGATACGCAGTATTTT.

The V call is TRBV6-6, the J call TRBJ2-3; weak D call: TRBD1 (5 bases). The CDR3 contains 14 residues. V lost 6 bases to trimming and J lost 4 bases, with 14 bases between them. Germline V gives CDR1 MNHNY, CDR2 SVGAGI (reference sequence). In DNA, the CDR3 is TGTGCCAGCAGCTGGGGCATCGACGCAGATACGCAGTATTTT. Amino acid sequence: CASSWGIDADTQYF.

Regarding this clonotype: A much larger clone is a single base away; this may be a read error. Likely a read error: the CDR3 ends without its conserved phenylalanine or tryptophan. This chain joins TRBV30 and TRBJ2-2; possible D gene TRBD1, 5 bases. Germline values: CDR1 GTSNPN, CDR2 SVGIG (reference sequence). V was shortened by 0 bases and J by 7 bases, with 6 bases between the two germline ends. This CDR3 has 12 residues. CDR3 in DNA: TGTGCCTGGAGTGTCAGGGACGGGGAGCTGTTTTTA. Its protein product is CAWSVRDGELFL.

In its sample, this clonotype was seen a few times. V and J are TRBV29-1 and TRBJ1-2, with D possibly being TRBD1 (5 bases). The CDR3 consists of 12 residues. Germline V gene sequence: CDR1 SQVTM, CDR2 ANQGSEA. V was trimmed by 6 bases and J by 6 bases, leaving 14 bases between them. In DNA form, the CDR3 reads TGCAGCGTCTCAGACAGACCTGATGGCTACACCTTC. Its protein product is CSVSDRPDGYTF.

As for this clonotype: One junction end does not reproduce the germline sequence, and a read error may be involved. The chain combines TRBV7-7 with TRBJ2-7; tentative D call: TRBD2 (6 bases). The CDR3 extends over 15 amino acids. The V gene's germline CDR1 is SSHAT and CDR2 FNYEAQ (reference sequence). Here the CDR3 reads CASSLAPGGMDEQYF. The CDR3 DNA follows: TGTGCTAGCAGCTTAGCGCCCGGGGGAATGGACGAGCAGTACTTC.

The chain employs TRBV19 and TRBJ2-2; 7 positions match TRBD1. This CDR3 region has 13 residues. CDR1 is LNHDA and CDR2 is SQIVND in the germline V gene (reference sequence). V dropped 6 bases and J dropped 6; count of bases not matched to a gene: 4. Here the CDR3 reads CASRTGTAGELFF. CDR3 in DNA: TGTGCCAGTAGGACAGGGACGGCCGGGGAGCTGTTTTTT.

This clonotype was seen more than once but under ten times. The gene calls are TRBV24-1 and TRBJ1-2; D not resolved. V was trimmed by 3 bases and J by 8 bases, leaving 6 bases between them. CDR1 KGHDR and CDR2 SFDVKD come from the germline V gene. There are 11 residues in the CDR3. This chain's CDR3 is CATSDQVGYTF. DNA of the CDR3: TGTGCCACCAGTGATCAAGTCGGCTACACCTTC.

This clonotype appeared a few times. This rearrangement joins TRBV19 to TRBJ2-3; D possibly corresponds to TRBD1 (6 bases). The CDR3 contains 15 residues. CDR1 LNHDA and CDR2 SQIVND come from the germline V gene (reference sequence). Trimming pared 3 bases from V and 5 bases from J, leaving 15 bases between. The CDR3 spells CASSMIGQPQDTQYF. The CDR3 DNA follows: TGTGCCAGTAGTATGATTGGACAGCCACAAGATACGCAGTATTTT.